The clone carrying this T cell receptor (beta chain) was found many times. What it binds is not known. This CDR3 comprises 13 residues. V was pared by 5 bases and J by 3 bases, with 10 bases between. These data originate in a study of identical twins. Whole-study findings and limits: Whereas memory repertoires showed no such difference, abundant cord blood beta clonotypes carried fewer insertions.

TCRdb reprocessed the 5' RACE reads via MiXCR and lists one record per CDR3 protein. The table shows over 200,000 distinct CDR3 sequences, with approximately 10% occurring only once. Sequences were obtained from memory T cells sorted from blood. The J gene is TRBJ1-1, the V gene TRBV12-3 or TRBV12-4; no clear D gene. The clonotype was recovered from a man aged 50-59 years in good health. The CDR3 spells CASSPRIDTEAFF. The CDR3, as DNA: TGTGCCAGCAGTCCTCGGATCGACACTGAAGCTTTCTTT.